This is a list of T cell receptor beta chains from one sample in a study of T-cell reconstitution after alpha-beta-depleted transplantation in children. Using its own MiXCR run on the PCR reads, TCRdb lists one record per CDR3 protein. The sample has more than 450,000 distinct CDR3 sequences, about 17% seen once. Sequences were derived from PBMCs from the stem cell graft donor, sampled from the stem cell graft. These receptors came from a human donor who donated a stem cell graft to a child with acute lymphoblastic leukemia. The CDR3 runs from the conserved cysteine through the conserved F or W. A D gene is named only where the DNA matches it firmly. Rows give clone size only sometimes, using once, few, many, or a class for an expanded clone.

d_gene: TRBD2; j_gene: TRBJ2-3; abundance: few; v_gene: TRBV7-6; CDR3aa: CASSLAGTSADTQYF; CDR3nt: TGTGCCAGCAGCTTAGCCGGGACTAGCGCAGATACGCAGTATTTT
d_gene: TRBD2; j_gene: TRBJ2-3; abundance: .; v_gene: TRBV15; CDR3aa: CATSGTSGRVSTDTQYF; CDR3nt: TGTGCCACCAGCGGGACTAGCGGGAGAGTTAGCACAGATACGCAGTATTTT
d_gene: .; j_gene: TRBJ1-6; abundance: .; v_gene: TRBV25-1; CDR3aa: CASSEGRGGVGPLHF; CDR3nt: TGTGCCAGCAGTGAAGGCAGGGGAGGCGTTGGGCCCCTCCACTTT
d_gene: TRBD2; j_gene: TRBJ2-7; abundance: many; v_gene: TRBV5-6; CDR3aa: CASSSGTTSDEQYF; CDR3nt: TGTGCCAGCAGCTCGGGGACTACGAGCGACGAGCAGTACTTC
d_gene: .; j_gene: TRBJ2-2; abundance: .; v_gene: TRBV25-1; CDR3aa: CASSEPQITGELFF; CDR3nt: TGTGCCAGCAGTGAACCTCAGATCACCGGGGAGCTGTTTTTT
d_gene: TRBD1; j_gene: TRBJ1-1; abundance: few; v_gene: TRBV2; CDR3aa: CASTPRTGGTEAFF; CDR3nt: TGTGCCAGCACACCGAGGACAGGTGGGACTGAAGCTTTCTTT
d_gene: TRBD1; j_gene: TRBJ1-2; abundance: .; v_gene: TRBV7-3; CDR3aa: CASSLGEGQTYGYTF; CDR3nt: TGTGCCAGCAGCTTAGGGGAGGGACAGACCTATGGCTACACCTTC
d_gene: TRBD2; j_gene: TRBJ2-2; abundance: .; v_gene: TRBV29-1; CDR3aa: CSVELAGVGELFF; CDR3nt: TGCAGCGTTGAACTAGCGGGAGTCGGGGAGCTGTTTTTT
d_gene: TRBD1; j_gene: TRBJ2-6; abundance: .; v_gene: TRBV19; CDR3aa: CASSIGQGSGANVLTF; CDR3nt: TGTGCCAGTAGTATAGGACAGGGCTCTGGGGCCAACGTCCTGACTTTC
d_gene: .; j_gene: TRBJ1-1; abundance: few; v_gene: TRBV7-8; CDR3aa: CASTARGEVNTEAFF; CDR3nt: TGTGCCAGCACCGCCCGGGGGGAGGTGAACACTGAAGCTTTCTTT